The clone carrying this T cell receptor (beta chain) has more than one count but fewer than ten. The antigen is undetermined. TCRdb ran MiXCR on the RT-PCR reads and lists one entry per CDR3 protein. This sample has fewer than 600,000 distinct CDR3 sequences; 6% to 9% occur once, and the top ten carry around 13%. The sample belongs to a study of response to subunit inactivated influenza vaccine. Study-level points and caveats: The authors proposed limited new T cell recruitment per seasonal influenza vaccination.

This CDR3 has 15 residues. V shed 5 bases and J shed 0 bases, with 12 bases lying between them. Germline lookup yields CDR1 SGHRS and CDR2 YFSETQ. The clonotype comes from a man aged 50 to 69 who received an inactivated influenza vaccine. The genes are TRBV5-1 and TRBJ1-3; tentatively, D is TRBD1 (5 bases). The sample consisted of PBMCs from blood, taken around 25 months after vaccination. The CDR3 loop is CASRLDRSSGNTIYF. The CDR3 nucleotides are TGCGCCAGCAGACTCGACAGAAGCTCTGGAAACACCATATATTTT.